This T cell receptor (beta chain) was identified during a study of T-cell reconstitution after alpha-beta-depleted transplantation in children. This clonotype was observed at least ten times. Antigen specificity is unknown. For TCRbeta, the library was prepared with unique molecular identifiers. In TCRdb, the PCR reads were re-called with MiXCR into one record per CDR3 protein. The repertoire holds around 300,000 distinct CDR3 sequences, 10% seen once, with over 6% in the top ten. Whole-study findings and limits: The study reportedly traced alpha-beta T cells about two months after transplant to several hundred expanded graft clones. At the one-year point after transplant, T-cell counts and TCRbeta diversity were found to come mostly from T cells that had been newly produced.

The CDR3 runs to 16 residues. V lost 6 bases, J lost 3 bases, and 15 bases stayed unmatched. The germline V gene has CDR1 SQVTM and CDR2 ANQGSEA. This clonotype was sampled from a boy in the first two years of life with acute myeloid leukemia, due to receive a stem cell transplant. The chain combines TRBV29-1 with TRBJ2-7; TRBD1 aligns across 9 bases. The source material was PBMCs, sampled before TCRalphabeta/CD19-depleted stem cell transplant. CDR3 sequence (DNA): TGCAGCGTCGGAGGGACAGGGAGAGGGTCAGACTACGAGCAGTACTTC. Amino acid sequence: CSVGGTGRGSDYEQYF.